These 24 T cell receptor beta chains came from one sample sequenced in a study of cytomegalovirus exposure and HLA in healthy donors. The PCR was carried out with 60 Vbeta primers and 13 Jbeta primers. Only in-frame clones appear in the TCRdb table, and some are missing; sequencing was by immunoSEQ multiplex PCR. Counted here are over 90,000 clones, roughly four fifths occurring once; the ten biggest clones make up over 5%. The sequenced sample consisted of PBMCs. Every receptor here comes from a man in his forties or fifties in good health and CMV-seropositive.

This chain uses TRBV11-2 with TRBJ1-3, with D tentatively TRBD1 (6 bases). Per germline, CDR1 SGHAT and CDR2 FQNNGV. The CDR3 length is 14 residues. The V end was cut by 7 bases, the J end by 4 bases, with 14 bases between. The CDR3 DNA reads TGTGCCAGCACCCAAGGACAGCCGGGAAACACCATATATTTT. It codes for CASTQGQPGNTIYF. The full variable domain, in which reference TRBV11-2 and TRBJ1-3 provide the parts outside the CDR3, is EAGVAQSPRYKIIEKRQSVAFWCNPISGHATLYWYQQILGQGPKLLIQFQNNGVVDDSQLPKDRFSAERLKGVDSTLKIQPAKLEDSAVYLCASTQGQPGNTIYFGEGSWLTVV.

This clone occurred a few times. The rearrangement links TRBV28 to TRBJ1-1; weak D call: TRBD1 (6 bases). The V and J ends lost 1 base and 5 bases respectively, with 11 bases between them. This CDR3 has 14 residues. Germline V gene data show CDR1 as MDHEN and CDR2 as SYDVKM. CDR3 loop: CASSLYRVGTEAFF. The CDR3 region has the DNA TGTGCCAGCAGTTTATACAGGGTAGGGACTGAAGCTTTCTTT.

The CDR3 bases are TGTGCCAGCAGCTCTCTACGGACTAGCGGGGGGTCAGATACGCAGTATTTT. It encodes CASSSLRTSGGSDTQYF. The J gene is TRBJ2-3, the V gene TRBV11-2; TRBD2 agrees at 14 bases. The CDR3 runs 17 residues. Germline assignment: CDR1 SGHAT and CDR2 FQNNGV. Unmatched junction bases numbered 7, after V lost 4 bases and J lost 4 bases.

This clone was counted a single time. The genes are TRBV5-1 and TRBJ2-6; the D gene is possibly TRBD1 (5 bases). The germline gives CDR1 SGHRS, CDR2 YFSETQ. This CDR3 spans 16 amino acids. V was pared by 0 bases and J by 2 bases, with 9 bases between. The chain's CDR3 is CASSLDPRAGANVLTF. The DNA for the CDR3 is TGCGCCAGCAGCTTGGATCCCAGGGCTGGGGCCAACGTCCTGACTTTC. The full variable domain, with the rest looked up from reference TRBV5-1 and TRBJ2-6, is KAGVTQTPRYLIKTRGQQVTLSCSPISGHRSVSWYQQTPGQGLQFLFEYFSETQRNKGNFPGRFSGRQFSNSRSEMNVSTLELGDSALYLCASSLDPRAGANVLTFGAGSRLTVL.

V gene TRBV7-2 combines with J gene TRBJ2-3, with 10 bases lining up with TRBD2. Trimming at V came to 5 bases and at J to 1 base, leaving 6 bases not matched to a gene. The CDR3 runs 16 residues. Germline loops: CDR1 SGHTA, CDR2 FQGNSA. The CDR3 protein is CASSPRTSGRTDTQYF. The CDR3 region has the DNA TGTGCCAGCAGCCCCCGGACTAGCGGACGCACAGATACGCAGTATTTT. Supplemented by reference TRBV7-2 and TRBJ2-3, the full variable domain reads GAGVSQSPSNKVTEKGKDVELRCDPISGHTALYWYRQSLGQGLEFLIYFQGNSAPDKSGLPSDRFSAERTGGSVSTLTIQRTQQEDSAVYLCASSPRTSGRTDTQYFGPGTRLTVL.

The chain uses TRBV19 and TRBJ2-2; D unclear. V was clipped by 3 bases and J by 4 bases, with 6 bases between them. The CDR3 runs 13 residues. Germline V gene lookup returns CDR1 LNHDA and CDR2 SQIVND (reference sequence). The CDR3 here is CASSIEITGELFF. Here the CDR3 DNA reads TGTGCCAGTAGTATTGAGATCACCGGGGAGCTGTTTTTT. The entire variable domain, with the rest obtained from reference TRBV19 and TRBJ2-2, is as follows: DGGITQSPKYLFRKEGQNVTLSCEQNLNHDAMYWYRQDPGQGLRLIYYSQIVNDFQKGDIAEGYSVSREKKESFPLTVTSAQKNPTAFYLCASSIEITGELFFGEGSRLTVL.

The V gene is TRBV18, the J gene TRBJ2-4, with 13 bases matching TRBD2. The CDR3 sequence is 16 residues long. Losses at the gene ends were 3 bases for V and 6 bases for J; bases not matched to a gene: 5. Germline CDR1 KGHSH, CDR2 LQKENI. Here the CDR3 DNA reads TGTGCCAGCTCACCCGGGACTAGCGGGGCCTCAAACATTCAGTACTTC. This encodes CASSPGTSGASNIQYF.

This clone was recorded only once. The chain couples TRBV9 to TRBJ2-7; 9 bases are a match to TRBD1. V shed 0 bases and J 2 bases; nucleotides not matched to a gene: 0. From germline, CDR1 is SGDLS and CDR2 YYNGEE. The CDR3 length is 14 residues. In nucleotides, the CDR3 is TGTGCCAGCAGCGTAGGACAGGGGGCCTACGAGCAGTACTTC. This encodes CASSVGQGAYEQYF.

The chain is built from TRBV6-5 and TRBJ1-5, with a possible D match to TRBD1 (5 bases). The CDR3 covers 15 residues. Germline V gene sequence: CDR1 MNHEY, CDR2 SVGAGI. The V and J ends lost 5 bases and 4 bases respectively, with 15 bases between them. The CDR3 here is CASSRLGGRNQPQHF. The CDR3 DNA reads as TGTGCCAGCAGTCGTTTGGGGGGAAGGAATCAGCCCCAGCATTTT.

This chain links TRBV7-2 with TRBJ2-1, with TRBD2 identical over 11 bases. The CDR3 loop spans 16 amino acids. J gave up 8 bases and V 6 bases, and 12 bases lay outside the gene matches. Germline assignment: CDR1 SGHTA and CDR2 FQGNSA. CDR3 DNA: TGTGCCAGCAGACCCGGGACTAGCGGTGGAAGCGATGAGCAGTTCTTC. Encoded protein: CASRPGTSGGSDEQFF.

The chain links TRBV6-1 to TRBJ1-1, with 11 bases lining up with TRBD1. CDR1 is MNHNS, CDR2 SASEGT, per germline. The ends lost 4 bases at V and 5 bases at J; junction bases unmatched: 3. The CDR3 contains 14 residues. CDR3 bases: TGTGCCAGCAGTGGGACAGGGGGCCGTACTGAAGCTTTCTTT. Translated, it gives CASSGTGGRTEAFF.

The V call is TRBV5-1, the J call TRBJ1-1, with 8 nucleotides matching TRBD1. CDR1 is SGHRS, CDR2 YFSETQ, per germline. There are 15 residues in the CDR3. The V and J ends lost 2 bases and 1 base, in that order; junction bases with no gene match: 4. The CDR3 sequence: CASSLQGGGNTEAFF. In DNA, the CDR3 is TGCGCCAGCAGCTTACAGGGGGGAGGGAACACTGAAGCTTTCTTT.

The chain uses TRBV28 and TRBJ2-1; 8 positions match TRBD2. CDR3 size: 15 residues. Germline-derived CDR1 and CDR2 are MDHEN and SYDVKM. V lost 6 bases to trimming and J lost 7 bases; unmatched junction nucleotides: 11. This CDR3 is CASSSGSSTVNEQFF. In DNA form, the CDR3 reads TGTGCCAGCAGCAGCGGGAGCAGTACTGTGAATGAGCAGTTCTTC.

This clone showed up just once. The chain employs TRBV6-1 and TRBJ1-1, with a tentative D call TRBD1 (5 bases). Trimming stripped 3 bases from V and 5 bases from J, with 10 bases between. Germline assignment: CDR1 MNHNS and CDR2 SASEGT. This CDR3 spans 13 amino acids. The CDR3 bases are TGTGCCAGCAGTGAGGGGAGGGGAACTGAAGCTTTCTTT. Translated: CASSEGRGTEAFF.

This chain joins TRBV18 and TRBJ2-3; 8 bases match TRBD1. V gave up 2 bases and J gave up 6 bases; unmatched junction bases: 19. CDR3 length: 19 residues. Germline CDR1 reads KGHSH; CDR2 reads LQKENI. This chain's CDR3 is CASSPILSTGVLGVDTQYF. The DNA of the CDR3 is TGTGCCAGCTCACCAATCTTATCGACAGGGGTTTTGGGTGTGGATACGCAGTATTTT.

Turning to this clone: The junction does not match germline at one end; this may be a read error. The chain employs TRBV7-9 and TRBJ1-4; TRBD1 might be the D (6 bases). The CDR3 contains 15 residues. CDR1 SEHNR and CDR2 FQNEAQ come from the germline V gene (reference sequence). The CDR3 is CSSSPNTGINEKLFF. As DNA, the CDR3 is TGTTCCAGCAGCCCGAACACAGGGATAAATGAAAAACTGTTTTTT.

The J gene is TRBJ1-6, the V gene TRBV19, with D possibly being TRBD1 (5 bases). The CDR3 is made up of 15 amino acids. V dropped 1 base and J dropped 7 bases, with 11 bases sitting between them. Germline-derived CDR1 and CDR2 are LNHDA and SQIVND (reference sequence). This CDR3 reads CASSIGGRQNSPLHF. Written as DNA, the CDR3 is TGTGCCAGTAGTATAGGGGGCAGACAGAATTCACCCCTCCACTTT. Combining the CDR3 with reference TRBV19 and TRBJ1-6 gives the whole variable domain DGGITQSPKYLFRKEGQNVTLSCEQNLNHDAMYWYRQDPGQGLRLIYYSQIVNDFQKGDIAEGYSVSREKKESFPLTVTSAQKNPTAFYLCASSIGGRQNSPLHFGNGTRLTVT.

The gene calls are TRBV5-6 and TRBJ1-2; 10 bases align to TRBD1. V shed 4 bases, J shed 8 bases, and the junction held 8 bases outside the gene matches. The germline V gene encodes CDR1 SGHDT and CDR2 YYEEEE. The CDR3 spans 14 residues. The CDR3 DNA reads TGTGCCAGCAGCGGGGGACAGGGGTTTCGCGGCTACACCTTC. Protein sequence: CASSGGQGFRGYTF.

The chain carries TRBV25-1 and TRBJ1-2; no clear D gene. With 3 bases removed from V and 4 bases from J, the gap between germline ends came to 12 bases. This CDR3 comprises 14 residues. CDR1 and CDR2 from the germline V gene are MGHDK and SYGVNS. The CDR3 protein is CASSDLSGSYGYTF. The CDR3 DNA is TGTGCCAGCAGTGATCTCTCGGGGAGCTATGGCTACACCTTC.

V gene TRBV7-9 combines with J gene TRBJ2-3, with TRBD2 as a possible D gene (6 bases). Germline lookup yields CDR1 SEHNR and CDR2 FQNEAQ (reference sequence). V lost 1 base and J 0 bases, leaving 14 bases between the germline ends. The CDR3 has 17 amino acids. DNA of the CDR3: TGTGCCAGCAGCTTAGGGGTAGCGGTAATTAGCACAGATACGCAGTATTTT. It specifies CASSLGVAVISTDTQYF.

The CDR3 DNA reads as TGTGCCAGCAGCTACGACAGGGGAGTATACGAGCAGTACTTC. Residues: CASSYDRGVYEQYF. The rearrangement uses TRBV6-5 and TRBJ2-7, with TRBD1 matching 8 bases. V gave up 6 bases and J gave up 4 bases; unmatched junction bases: 8. The CDR3 has 14 amino acids. The V gene's germline CDR1 is MNHEY and CDR2 SVGAGI.

V is TRBV28 and J is TRBJ2-2, with TRBD1 as a possible D gene (6 bases). V lost 3 bases to trimming and J lost 4 bases, with 9 bases between them. In germline, CDR1 is MDHEN, CDR2 SYDVKM. CDR3 length: 14 amino acids. The CDR3 nucleotides read TGTGCCAGCAGTTTGTGGGGGCGCACCGGGGAGCTGTTTTTT. It translates to CASSLWGRTGELFF.

This clone was counted a few times. The rearrangement uses TRBV30 and TRBJ1-2, with D possibly TRBD1 on 6 matching bases. Trimming removed 8 bases from V and 8 bases from J, with 12 bases in between. Germline V CDR1 and CDR2: GTSNPN, SVGIG (reference sequence). The CDR3 runs to 10 residues. CDR3 in DNA: TGTGCCGGTTACAGGGACGGCTACACCTTC. Translated: CAGYRDGYTF. Full variable domain (missing parts from reference TRBV30 and TRBJ1-2): SQTIHQWPATLVQPVGSPLSLECTVEGTSNPNLYWYRQAAGRGLQLLFYSVGIGQISSEVPQNLSASRPQDRQFILSSKKLLLSDSGFYLCAGYRDGYTFGSGTRLTVV.

The V and J genes are TRBV19 and TRBJ2-1; D is perhaps TRBD2 (7 bases). V lost 6 bases and J 8 bases, leaving 20 bases between the germline ends. Germline V CDR1 and CDR2: LNHDA, SQIVND (reference sequence). The CDR3 sequence is 15 residues long. The CDR3 nucleotides read TGTGCCAGTAGGGTTAGTTGGGGGGGCACCGATGAGCAGTTCTTC. Its translation: CASRVSWGGTDEQFF.